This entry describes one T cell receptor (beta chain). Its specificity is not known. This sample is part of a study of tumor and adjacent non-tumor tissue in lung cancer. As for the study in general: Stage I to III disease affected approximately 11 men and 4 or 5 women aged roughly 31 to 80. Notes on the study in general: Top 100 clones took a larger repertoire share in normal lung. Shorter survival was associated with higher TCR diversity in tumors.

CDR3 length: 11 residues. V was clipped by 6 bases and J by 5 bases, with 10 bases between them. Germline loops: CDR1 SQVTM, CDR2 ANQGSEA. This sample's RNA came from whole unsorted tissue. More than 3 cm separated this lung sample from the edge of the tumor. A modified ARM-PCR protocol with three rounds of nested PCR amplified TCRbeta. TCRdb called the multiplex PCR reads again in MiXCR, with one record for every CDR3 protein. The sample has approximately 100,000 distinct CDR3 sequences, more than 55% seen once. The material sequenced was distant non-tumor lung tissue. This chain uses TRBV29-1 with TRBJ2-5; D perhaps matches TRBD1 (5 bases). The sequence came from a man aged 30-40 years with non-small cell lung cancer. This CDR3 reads CSVRGGETQYF. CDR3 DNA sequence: TGCAGCGTAAGGGGTGGGGAGACCCAGTACTTC.